This entry lists 32 T cell receptor beta chains sequenced from one sample in a study of blood T cell repertoires in COVID-19. TCRdb's copy holds only in-frame clones and misses some; the assay was immunoSEQ multiplex PCR. The sample has approximately 350,000 clones, around 83% seen once. The source material was PBMCs or T cells enriched from blood (not recorded which). The receptor set was obtained from a woman in her forties or fifties who had recovered from COVID-19.

The gene calls are TRBV5-1 and TRBJ2-4, with D uncertain. The CDR3 runs to 14 residues. Germline values: CDR1 SGHRS, CDR2 YFSETQ. V was shortened by 2 bases and J by 0 bases, with 6 bases between the two germline ends. CDR3 bases: TGCGCCAGCAGCTTAACAGTAGCCAAAAACATTCAGTACTTC. Its translation is CASSLTVAKNIQYF.

This chain uses TRBV7-8 with TRBJ1-2; weak D call: TRBD1 (5 bases). Germline CDR1 and CDR2: SGHVS and FQNEAQ. The CDR3 is made up of 15 amino acids. Trimming cost V 2 bases and J 0 bases, with 10 bases left between them. CDR3 sequence reads: CASSLSPTANYGYTF. As DNA, the CDR3 is TGTGCCAGCAGCTTATCCCCGACAGCTAACTATGGCTACACCTTC.

The gene calls are TRBV2 and TRBJ1-2, with 9 positions matching TRBD1. CDR1 SNHLY and CDR2 FYNNEI come from the germline V gene. The CDR3 has 15 residues. V shed 6 bases, J shed 6 bases, and the junction held 11 bases outside the gene matches. Here the CDR3 reads CASRRTKTGGHGYTF. The CDR3 DNA sequence: TGTGCCAGCAGGAGAACTAAGACAGGGGGTCATGGCTACACCTTC. Full variable domain (rest looked up from reference TRBV2 and TRBJ1-2): EPEVTQTPSHQVTQMGQEVILRCVPISNHLYFYWYRQILGQKVEFLVSFYNNEISEKSEIFDDQFSVERPDGSNFTLKIRSTKLEDSAMYFCASRRTKTGGHGYTFGSGTRLTVV.

The rearrangement links TRBV5-6 to TRBJ1-3; D remains unclear. This CDR3 has 15 amino acids. V lost 3 bases, J lost 1 base, and 11 bases lay in between. Germline CDR1 SGHDT, CDR2 YYEEEE. CDR3 in amino acids: CASSSAGWSGNTIYF. The DNA for the CDR3 is TGTGCCAGCAGCTCGGCGGGTTGGTCTGGAAACACCATATATTTT.

The chain recombines TRBV6-5 with TRBJ2-3; the match to TRBD2 covers 8 bases. The V gene's germline CDR1 is MNHEY and CDR2 SVGAGI. This CDR3 comprises 15 residues. J was trimmed by 2 bases and V by 6 bases; bases with no gene match: 7. The CDR3 region is CASRIAGNPTDTQYF. The CDR3 DNA is TGTGCCAGCAGGATAGCGGGGAACCCCACAGATACGCAGTATTTT.

The rearrangement uses TRBV5-1 and TRBJ2-7, with a weak D call TRBD2 (5 bases). The CDR3 loop spans 15 amino acids. Germline V gene data show CDR1 as SGHRS and CDR2 as YFSETQ. Trimming left V 1 base short and J 0 bases short, with 11 bases between. The CDR3 DNA reads as TGCGCCAGCAGCTTGACCGGACTCCTCTCCTACGAGCAGTACTTC. Translating it yields CASSLTGLLSYEQYF. Together with reference TRBV5-1 and TRBJ2-7, the CDR3 gives the full variable domain: KAGVTQTPRYLIKTRGQQVTLSCSPISGHRSVSWYQQTPGQGLQFLFEYFSETQRNKGNFPGRFSGRQFSNSRSEMNVSTLELGDSALYLCASSLTGLLSYEQYFGPGTRLTVT.

This chain links TRBV11-3 with TRBJ1-1, with TRBD1 identical over 8 bases. The length of the CDR3 is 12 residues. V trimming: 5 bases; J trimming: 7 bases; junction bases outside the gene matches: 3. In germline, CDR1 is SGHNT, CDR2 YENEEA. As DNA, the CDR3 is TGTGCCAGCAGCCTCGGACAGGGTGAAGCTTTCTTT. The encoded protein is CASSLGQGEAFF.

The chain has TRBV4-2 and TRBJ2-1; TRBD2 agrees at 10 bases. The junction had 14 bases not matched to a gene; V was cut back by 0 bases and J by 9 bases. Germline CDR1 and CDR2: LGHNA and YNFKEQ. The CDR3 extends over 18 amino acids. CDR3 region: CASSQDATSGNKGGEQFF. Here the CDR3 DNA reads TGTGCCAGCAGCCAAGATGCCACTAGCGGGAACAAAGGGGGTGAGCAGTTCTTC.

The V gene is TRBV4-2, the J gene TRBJ2-5, with TRBD2 identical over 9 bases. Germline V gene lookup returns CDR1 LGHNA and CDR2 YNFKEQ. The V segment lost 4 bases and the J segment 1 base; nucleotides outside the gene matches: 4. The CDR3 contains 15 residues. In DNA, the CDR3 is TGTGCCAGCAGCCGGGGCGGGGGGGCCCAAGAGACCCAGTACTTC. It is translated as CASSRGGGAQETQYF.

V gene TRBV5-5 combines with J gene TRBJ1-2; 7 positions match TRBD1. CDR3 length: 15 residues. Germline-derived CDR1 and CDR2 are SGHKS and YYEKEE (reference sequence). J gave up 2 bases and V 4 bases, and 8 bases lay outside the gene matches. Here the CDR3 DNA reads TGTGCCAGCAGCCGGTCGGGACAGAGGAACTATGGCTACACCTTC. This codes for CASSRSGQRNYGYTF.

The DNA for the CDR3 is TGTGCCAGCAGCTTAGGCCCTCAGTACGAGCAGTACTTC. Its protein product is CASSLGPQYEQYF. The rearrangement links TRBV11-2 to TRBJ2-7, with D hard to call. Germline V gene data show CDR1 as SGHAT and CDR2 as FQNNGV. Trimming removed 1 base at V and 4 bases at J, with 8 bases between. The CDR3 has 13 amino acids.

The chain is built from TRBV19 and TRBJ1-2; 8 bases agree with TRBD1. The germline V gene encodes CDR1 LNHDA and CDR2 SQIVND (reference sequence). J lost 7 bases, V lost 5 bases, and 9 bases had no gene match. The CDR3 consists of 14 residues. CDR3 sequence reads: CASSPGQGAAGYTF. CDR3 nucleotide sequence: TGTGCCAGTAGTCCCGGTCAGGGGGCGGCTGGCTACACCTTC.

This chain uses TRBV2 with TRBJ1-1; D might be TRBD1 (6 bases). Trimming pared 5 bases from V and 7 bases from J, leaving 17 bases between. The CDR3 length is 14 residues. Germline CDR1 reads SNHLY; CDR2 reads FYNNEI. The CDR3 is CASSSTVLQGEAFF. In DNA, the CDR3 is TGTGCCAGCAGTAGCACCGTATTACAGGGTGAAGCTTTCTTT.

The chain recombines TRBV19 with TRBJ2-7, with TRBD1 matching 7 bases. J lost 3 bases, V lost 6 bases, and 11 bases had no gene match. This CDR3 region has 15 residues. CDR1 LNHDA and CDR2 SQIVND come from the germline V gene (reference sequence). Here the CDR3 DNA reads TGTGCCAGTAGCAGGGGACAGAGAAGAGACTACGAGCAGTACTTC. The encoded protein is CASSRGQRRDYEQYF.

Note on this clone: Other nucleotide sequences from this sample produce the same CDR3. As DNA, the CDR3 is TGTGCCAGCAGGCGAGGGCCTGGAAACACCATATATTTT. This sequence encodes CASRRGPGNTIYF. The gene calls are TRBV28 and TRBJ1-3, with unresolved D. CDR3 length: 13 amino acids. Trimming shortened V by 6 bases and J by 2 bases, and 8 bases separated the two germline ends. CDR1 MDHEN and CDR2 SYDVKM come from the germline V gene.

The J gene is TRBJ1-1, the V gene TRBV3-1 (or the pseudogene TRBV3-2); tentatively, D is TRBD1 (6 bases). The V gene lost 5 bases and the J gene lost 5 bases, with 18 bases spanning the gap. In germline, CDR1 is LGHDT, CDR2 YNNKEL (reference sequence). The CDR3 runs to 15 residues. CDR3: CASSEDRLGGTEAFF. CDR3 sequence (DNA): TGTGCCAGCAGCGAGGACAGACTGGGGGGGACTGAAGCTTTCTTT.

This clone turned up a few times. The chain has TRBV9 and TRBJ1-3; D uncertain. The CDR3 contains 15 residues. Germline V lookup: CDR1 SGDLS, CDR2 YYNGEE. The V and J ends lost 4 bases and 0 bases respectively, with 11 bases between them. The CDR3 DNA is TGTGCCAGCAGCCCTAGACTGATCTCTGGAAACACCATATATTTT. This gives the protein CASSPRLISGNTIYF.

The chain joins TRBV7-3 to TRBJ1-2; TRBD1 might be the D (6 bases). V gave up 5 bases and J gave up 7 bases, with 17 bases separating them. Germline CDR1 SGHTA, CDR2 FQGTGA. This CDR3 spans 14 amino acids. CDR3 residues: CASSPQGGGGGYTF. The CDR3, as DNA: TGTGCCAGCAGCCCCCAAGGGGGGGGAGGTGGCTACACCTTC.

The J gene is TRBJ2-1, the V gene TRBV7-8, with D unclear. This CDR3 has 12 residues. The germline V and J ends were trimmed by 5 bases and 6 bases, with 8 bases remaining between them. Germline V gene sequence: CDR1 SGHVS, CDR2 FQNEAQ. CDR3 sequence reads: CASSPDTNEQFF. The DNA for the CDR3 is TGTGCCAGCAGCCCCGACACCAATGAGCAGTTCTTC. Looking up the rest from reference TRBV7-8 and TRBJ2-1 gives the full variable domain: GAGVSQSPRYKVAKRGQDVALRCDPISGHVSLFWYQQALGQGPEFLTYFQNEAQLDKSGLPSDRFFAERPEGSVSTLKIQRTQQEDSAVYLCASSPDTNEQFFGPGTRLTVL.

The chain couples TRBV6-2 or TRBV6-3 to TRBJ2-1, with 10 bases fitting TRBD2. Per germline, CDR1 MNHEY and CDR2 SVGEGT. This CDR3 is built from 16 residues. With 0 bases clipped from V and 8 bases from J, the junction kept 7 bases outside the gene matches. The CDR3 is CASSYSSAGGRDEQFF. The CDR3 coding sequence is TGTGCCAGCAGTTACTCATCAGCGGGGGGGAGGGATGAGCAGTTCTTC.

This clone has ten or more counts. The chain couples TRBV19 to TRBJ1-3; TRBD1 is a possible D gene (5 bases). Germline CDR1 is LNHDA and CDR2 is SQIVND (reference sequence). Trimming removed 11 bases at V and 0 bases at J, with 14 bases between. The CDR3 has 14 amino acids. The CDR3 protein is CASSGGPSGNTIYF. DNA of the CDR3: TGTGCCTCGTCGGGGGGTCCCTCTGGAAACACCATATATTTT.

This clone appeared a few times. V usage is TRBV6-5 and J usage is TRBJ1-1; 8 positions match TRBD1. This CDR3 spans 14 amino acids. V was pared by 7 bases and J by 4 bases, with 8 bases of the junction left unmatched. Germline V gene lookup returns CDR1 MNHEY and CDR2 SVGAGI. The CDR3 here is CASNLDRVGTEAFF. The DNA of the CDR3 is TGTGCCAGCAACCTGGACAGGGTCGGCACTGAAGCTTTCTTT.

The chain recombines TRBV6-5 with TRBJ1-2, with 9 bases identical to TRBD1. The CDR3 has 15 residues. V shed 3 bases and J 4 bases; nucleotides not matched to a gene: 6. Germline assignment: CDR1 MNHEY and CDR2 SVGAGI. CDR3 sequence: CASSYGTGKFYGYTF. The CDR3 region has the DNA TGTGCCAGCAGTTATGGGACAGGGAAGTTCTATGGCTACACCTTC.

CDR3: CASSIDAGGTAGNTIYF. The DNA of the CDR3 is TGTGCCAGTAGTATAGATGCAGGGGGGACCGCTGGAAACACCATATATTTT. The chain joins TRBV19 to TRBJ1-3; 7 bases agree with TRBD1. The CDR3 has 17 amino acids. CDR1 is LNHDA, CDR2 SQIVND, per germline (reference sequence). The V gene end was trimmed by 0 bases and the J gene end by 2 bases; junction bases not matched to a gene: 7.

This clone was counted only a few times. The chain links TRBV7-9 to TRBJ1-3; TRBD1 might be the D (5 bases). The CDR3 runs to 17 residues. CDR1 is SEHNR, CDR2 FQNEAQ, per germline (reference sequence). The V end lost 5 bases, the J end lost 0 bases, and 17 bases lay between the germline ends. The CDR3 reads CASSKLTQQGSGNTIYF. In DNA, the CDR3 is TGTGCCAGCAGCAAACTTACCCAGCAGGGCTCTGGAAACACCATATATTTT.

As concerns this clone: At one end the junction does not follow the germline gene, possibly because of a read error. The chain employs TRBV6-5 and TRBJ2-3, with a possible D match to TRBD2 (5 bases). Per germline, CDR1 MNHEY and CDR2 SVGAGI. The CDR3 sequence is 13 residues long. The CDR3 here is CASSNSLADTQYF. The CDR3 DNA is TGTGCCAGCAGTAACTCACTAGCAGATACGCAGTATTTT.

The gene calls are TRBV5-4 and TRBJ2-1; 9 bases map to TRBD1. Germline V gene lookup returns CDR1 SGHNT and CDR2 YYREEE (reference sequence). The V segment lost 0 bases and the J segment 8 bases; nucleotides outside the gene matches: 6. The CDR3 is 15 residues long. The DNA for the CDR3 is TGTGCCAGCAGCTTGGTAAGGACAGGGGAGGATGAGCAGTTCTTC. Translating it yields CASSLVRTGEDEQFF.

J is TRBJ2-7 and V is TRBV13, with 8 positions matching TRBD2. This CDR3 is built from 15 residues. The germline CDR1 and CDR2 sequences are PRHDT and FYEKMQ (reference sequence). J was trimmed by 3 bases and V by 3 bases; bases with no gene match: 7. This chain's CDR3 is CASSFGGGPLYEQYF. The DNA for the CDR3 is TGTGCCAGCAGCTTCGGCGGGGGGCCCCTCTACGAGCAGTACTTC.

The chain links TRBV2 to TRBJ2-6; D is ambiguous. Germline V lookup: CDR1 SNHLY, CDR2 FYNNEI. The ends were cut back, 2 bases at V and 0 bases at J, with 8 bases in the middle. The CDR3 is made up of 16 amino acids. CDR3 amino acids: CASSESQISGANVLTF. CDR3 bases: TGTGCCAGCAGTGAATCGCAGATCTCTGGGGCCAACGTCCTGACTTTC.

The chain links TRBV29-1 to TRBJ1-2; unclear D gene. The CDR3 is 14 amino acids. Germline V gene lookup returns CDR1 SQVTM and CDR2 ANQGSEA. Trimming took 6 bases from V and 1 from J, leaving 15 bases between them. CDR3 protein: CSVGALPVNYGYTF. CDR3 DNA sequence: TGCAGCGTGGGCGCACTCCCCGTTAACTATGGCTACACCTTC.

The chain links TRBV3-1 (or the pseudogene TRBV3-2) to TRBJ2-1; 7 bases match TRBD1. V shed 4 bases, J shed 7 bases, and the junction held 7 bases outside the gene matches. CDR3 length: 14 amino acids. CDR1 and CDR2 (germline): LGHDT, YNNKEL (reference sequence). CDR3 residues: CASSLYRGRNEQFF. For the CDR3, the DNA is TGTGCCAGCAGCCTCTACAGGGGCCGAAATGAGCAGTTCTTC.

V gene TRBV3-1 (or the pseudogene TRBV3-2) combines with J gene TRBJ2-5; tentatively, D is TRBD1 (6 bases). Germline lookup yields CDR1 LGHDT and CDR2 YNNKEL (reference sequence). Trimming took off 6 bases at V and 5 bases at J, with 16 bases between the two ends. CDR3 length: 14 amino acids. DNA for the CDR3: TGTGCCAGCAGTACAAGGACAGTCCGGGAGACCCAGTACTTC. Its translation: CASSTRTVRETQYF.